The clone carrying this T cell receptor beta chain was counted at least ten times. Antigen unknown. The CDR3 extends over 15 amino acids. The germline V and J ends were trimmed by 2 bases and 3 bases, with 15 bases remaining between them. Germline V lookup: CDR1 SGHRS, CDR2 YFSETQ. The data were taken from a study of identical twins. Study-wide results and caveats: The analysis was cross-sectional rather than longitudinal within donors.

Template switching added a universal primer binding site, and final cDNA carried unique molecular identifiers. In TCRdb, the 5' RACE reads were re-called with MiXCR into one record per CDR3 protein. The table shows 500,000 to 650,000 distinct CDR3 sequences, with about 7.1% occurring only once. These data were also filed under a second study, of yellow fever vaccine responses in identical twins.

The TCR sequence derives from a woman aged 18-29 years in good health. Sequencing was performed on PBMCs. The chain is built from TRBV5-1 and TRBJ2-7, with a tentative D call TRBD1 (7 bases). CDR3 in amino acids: CASSFGGDSLYEQYF. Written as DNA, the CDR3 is TGCGCCAGCAGCTTCGGCGGGGACAGCCTCTACGAGCAGTACTTC.